Listed below are T cell receptor beta chains from one sample, sequenced in a study of identical twins. From the 5' RACE reads, TCRdb called clonotypes with MiXCR, one entry per CDR3 protein. The data contain under 800,000 distinct CDR3 sequences, 21% of them singletons. The same specimen was also included in a second study, on T cells expressing NK-cell markers.

The specimen sequenced was PBMCs. Every receptor here comes from a young woman in good health. CDR3s include the opening cysteine and the closing phenylalanine or tryptophan. Fields, in order: V gene, J gene, clone size, D gene, CDR3 DNA, CDR3 protein. The D gene is left open where the match is weak. Where a row states a size, it is once, few, many or the class of an expanded clone; other rows omit it.

>TRBV5-1|TRBJ2-2|.|.
TGCGCCAGCTACAGCGAGAAGGGCGGGGAGCTGTTTTTT
CASYSEKGGELFF
>TRBV20-1|TRBJ2-1|few|TRBD2
TGCAGTGCTAGATCGGGACTAGCGGGCGAAAATGAGCAGTTCTTC
CSARSGLAGENEQFF
>TRBV5-1|TRBJ1-2|.|TRBD1
TGCGCCAGCAGCTTGGCCACGACAGGGGAAGGCCGCGGCTACACCTTC
CASSLATTGEGRGYTF
>TRBV14|TRBJ2-7|once|.
TGTGCCAGCAGCCATTCCAGGTACCCGCTCCCCTCCTACGAGCAGTACTTC
CASSHSRYPLPSYEQYF
>TRBV11-3|TRBJ2-3|few|.
TGTGCCAGCACCGCCACAGATACGCAGTATTTT
CASTATDTQYF
>TRBV20-1|TRBJ2-3|many|.
TGCAGTGCTAGAGACAGAACCACAGATACGCAGTATTTT
CSARDRTTDTQYF
>TRBV7-9|TRBJ2-3|once|.
TGTGCCAGCAGCTCCCCCAGGACCGCCTCTAGCACAGATACGCAGTATTTT
CASSSPRTASSTDTQYF
>TRBV20-1|TRBJ2-7|few|TRBD2
TGCAGTGCTCCTAGCGGAGGTACCTACGAGCAGTACTTC
CSAPSGGTYEQYF
>TRBV7-3|TRBJ2-2|.|.
TGTGCCAGCAGCTTCCAACTAGGCGGGGAGCTGTTTTTT
CASSFQLGGELFF
>TRBV11-2|TRBJ2-5|.|.
TGTGCCAGCAGCCCCATGCGGGACCAAGAGACCCAGTACTTC
CASSPMRDQETQYF
>TRBV12-3/TRBV12-4|TRBJ2-7|.|.
TGTGCCAGCAGCCGGGGACCTACGGAGTACTTC
CASSRGPTEYF
>TRBV5-1|TRBJ2-1|many|.
TGCGCCAGCAGCTTGGGGCAGGGTAGCTCCTACAATGAGCAGTTCTTC
CASSLGQGSSYNEQFF